This TCR beta chain was captured in a study of blood T cells in healthy people across ages. Each donor supplied approximately 10 milliliters of peripheral blood. Unmatched junction bases numbered 7, after V lost 6 bases and J lost 3 bases. Germline loops: CDR1 DFQATT, CDR2 SNEGSKA (reference sequence). The CDR3 spans 14 residues. Combining a sample-barcoded 5' primer with a J-beta primer mix, a second PCR ran for roughly 6 to 12 cycles. One entry per CDR3 protein results from TCRdb running MiXCR on the 5' RACE reads. The profile shows about 1.4 million distinct CDR3 sequences, almost 60% of them singletons. A remark on this clonotype: The target antigen is unknown.

Broader study findings: Estimated diversity that came from one million T cells was considered an underestimate.

The sequence came from a man younger than 30 in good health. Material: blood. The chain joins TRBV20-1 to TRBJ2-7, with 11 bases aligning to TRBD1. CDR3 residues: CSAPGTGGNYEQYF. The CDR3 bases are TGCAGTGCGCCTGGGACAGGGGGTAACTACGAGCAGTACTTC.